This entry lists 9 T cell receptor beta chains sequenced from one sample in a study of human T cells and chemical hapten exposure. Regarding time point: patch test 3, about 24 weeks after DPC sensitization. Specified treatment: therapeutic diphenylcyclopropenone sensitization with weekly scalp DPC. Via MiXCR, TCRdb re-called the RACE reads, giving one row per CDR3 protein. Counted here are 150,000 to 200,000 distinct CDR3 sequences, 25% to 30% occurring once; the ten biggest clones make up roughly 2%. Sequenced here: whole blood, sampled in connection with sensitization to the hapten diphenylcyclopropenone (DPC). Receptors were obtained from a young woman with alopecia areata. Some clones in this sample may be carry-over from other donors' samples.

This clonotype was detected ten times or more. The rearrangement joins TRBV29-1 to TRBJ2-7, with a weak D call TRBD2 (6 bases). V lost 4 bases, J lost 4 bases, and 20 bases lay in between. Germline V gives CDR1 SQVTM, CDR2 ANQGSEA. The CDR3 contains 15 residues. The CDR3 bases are TGCAGCGTTGTGAAGGGGCTCATTGGGGGGTACGAGCAGTACTTC. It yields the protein CSVVKGLIGGYEQYF.

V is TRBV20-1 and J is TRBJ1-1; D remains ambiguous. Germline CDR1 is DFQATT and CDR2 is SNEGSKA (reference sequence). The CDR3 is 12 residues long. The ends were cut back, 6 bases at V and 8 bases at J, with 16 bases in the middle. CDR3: CSAPLGSFEAFF. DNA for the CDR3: TGCAGTGCCCCCTTGGGCTCGTTCGAAGCTTTCTTT.

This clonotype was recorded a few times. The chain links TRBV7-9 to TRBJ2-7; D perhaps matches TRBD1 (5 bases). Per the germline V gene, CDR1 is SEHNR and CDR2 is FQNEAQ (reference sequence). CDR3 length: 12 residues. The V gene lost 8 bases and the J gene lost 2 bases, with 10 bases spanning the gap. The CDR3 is CASADRTYEQYF. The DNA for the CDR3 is TGTGCCAGCGCTGACAGAACCTACGAGCAGTACTTC. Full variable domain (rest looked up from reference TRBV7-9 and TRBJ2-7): DTGVSQNPRHKITKRGQNVTFRCDPISEHNRLYWYRQTLGQGPEFLTYFQNEAQLEKSRLLSDRFSAERPKGSFSTLEIQRTEQGDSAMYLCASADRTYEQYFGPGTRLTVT.

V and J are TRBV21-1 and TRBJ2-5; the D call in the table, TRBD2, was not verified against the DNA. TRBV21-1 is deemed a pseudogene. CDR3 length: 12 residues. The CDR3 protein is CASSNIAETQYF. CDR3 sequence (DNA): TGTGCCAGCAGCAACATAGCGGAGACCCAGTACTTC.

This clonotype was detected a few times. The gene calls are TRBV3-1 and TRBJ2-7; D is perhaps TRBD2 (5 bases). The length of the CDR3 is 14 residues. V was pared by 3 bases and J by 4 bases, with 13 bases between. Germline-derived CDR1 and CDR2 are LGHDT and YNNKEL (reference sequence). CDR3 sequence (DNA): TGTGCCAGCAGCCATGTCGGCAGGAGGTACGAGCAGTACTTC. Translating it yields CASSHVGRRYEQYF.

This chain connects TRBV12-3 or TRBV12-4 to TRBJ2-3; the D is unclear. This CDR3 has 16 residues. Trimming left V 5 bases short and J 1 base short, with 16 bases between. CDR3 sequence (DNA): TGTGCCAGCAGTCCCCTGGTACTGACGGGCACAGATACGCAGTATTTT. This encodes CASSPLVLTGTDTQYF.

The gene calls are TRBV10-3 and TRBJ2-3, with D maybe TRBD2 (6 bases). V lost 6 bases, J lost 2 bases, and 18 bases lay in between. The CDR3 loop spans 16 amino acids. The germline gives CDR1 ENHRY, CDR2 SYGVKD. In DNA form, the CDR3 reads TGTGCCATCAGACCGGGACTGCCGACCGTCACAGATACGCAGTATTTT. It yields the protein CAIRPGLPTVTDTQYF.

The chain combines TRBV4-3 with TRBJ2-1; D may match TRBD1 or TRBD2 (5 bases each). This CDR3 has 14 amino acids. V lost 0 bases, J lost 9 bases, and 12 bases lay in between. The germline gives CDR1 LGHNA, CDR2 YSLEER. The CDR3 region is CASSQDYSGPEQFF. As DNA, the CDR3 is TGCGCCAGCAGCCAAGATTATTCGGGGCCTGAGCAGTTCTTC.

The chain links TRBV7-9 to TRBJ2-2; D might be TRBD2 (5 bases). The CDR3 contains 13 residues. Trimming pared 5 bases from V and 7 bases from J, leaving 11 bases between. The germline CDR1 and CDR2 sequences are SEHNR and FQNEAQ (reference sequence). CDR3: CASSLLRGGELFF. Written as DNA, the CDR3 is TGTGCCAGCAGCCTCCTTCGGGGCGGGGAGCTGTTTTTT.